This TCR beta chain comes out of a study of identical twins. From germline, CDR1 is LGHDT and CDR2 YNNKEL (reference sequence). The CDR3 runs 15 residues. Trimming removed 4 bases at V and 2 bases at J, with 15 bases between. Whole-study results and caveats: Invariant populations such as MAIT and iNKT cells could partly muddle zero-insertion analyses. For out-of-frame alpha sequences shared by twins, low generation probability was in excess. Memory repertoires showed no such pattern, whereas abundant cord blood beta clonotypes carried fewer insertions.

Via MiXCR, TCRdb re-called the 5' RACE reads, giving one row per CDR3 protein. The sample yields 450,000 or so distinct CDR3 sequences, less than 20% seen once. In this sample, this clonotype turned up many times. Antigen specificity is unknown. The chain employs TRBV3-1 and TRBJ2-7, with no clear D. The sample was naive T cells sorted from blood. The clonotype originates from a man aged 50-60 years in good health. CDR3 sequence: CASSRLTSAPYEQYF. CDR3 coding DNA: TGTGCCAGCAGCCGCCTCACGTCGGCCCCCTACGAGCAGTACTTC.